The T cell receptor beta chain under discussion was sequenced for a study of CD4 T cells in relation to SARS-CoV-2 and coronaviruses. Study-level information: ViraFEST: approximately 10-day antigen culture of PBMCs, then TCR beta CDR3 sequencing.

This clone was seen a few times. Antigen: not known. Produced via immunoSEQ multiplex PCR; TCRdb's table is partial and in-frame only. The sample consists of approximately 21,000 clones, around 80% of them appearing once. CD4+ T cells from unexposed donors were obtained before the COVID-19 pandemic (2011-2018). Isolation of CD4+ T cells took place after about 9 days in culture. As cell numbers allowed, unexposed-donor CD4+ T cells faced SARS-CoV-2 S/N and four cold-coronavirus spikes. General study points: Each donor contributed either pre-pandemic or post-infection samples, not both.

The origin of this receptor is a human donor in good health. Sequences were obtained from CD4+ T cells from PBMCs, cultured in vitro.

The CDR3 here is CASKTGEEINQPQHF. CDR3 bases: TGTGCCAGTAAGACAGGGGAGGAAATAAATCAGCCCCAGCATTTT. This rearrangement joins TRBV19 to TRBJ1-5; 8 nucleotides line up with TRBD1. The length of the CDR3 is 15 residues. Trimming at V came to 7 bases and at J to 4 bases, leaving 9 bases not matched to a gene. The germline CDR1 and CDR2 sequences are LNHDA and SQIVND (reference sequence).